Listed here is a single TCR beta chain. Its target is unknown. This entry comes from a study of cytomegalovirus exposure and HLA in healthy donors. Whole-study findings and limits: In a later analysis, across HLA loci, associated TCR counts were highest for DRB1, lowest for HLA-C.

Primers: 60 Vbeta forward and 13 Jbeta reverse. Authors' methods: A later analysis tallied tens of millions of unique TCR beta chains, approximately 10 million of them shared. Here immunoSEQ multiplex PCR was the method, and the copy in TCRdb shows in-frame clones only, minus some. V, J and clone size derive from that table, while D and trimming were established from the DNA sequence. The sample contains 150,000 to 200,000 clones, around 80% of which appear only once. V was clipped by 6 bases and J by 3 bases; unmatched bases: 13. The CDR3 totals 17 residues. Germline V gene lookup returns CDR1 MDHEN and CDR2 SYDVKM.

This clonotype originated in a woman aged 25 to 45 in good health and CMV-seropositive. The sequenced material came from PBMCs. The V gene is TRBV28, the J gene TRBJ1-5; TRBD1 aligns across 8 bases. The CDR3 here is CASSGPQTGAYNQPQHF. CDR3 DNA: TGTGCCAGCAGCGGACCTCAGACAGGGGCGTACAATCAGCCCCAGCATTTT. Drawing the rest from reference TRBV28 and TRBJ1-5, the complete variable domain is DVKVTQSSRYLVKRTGEKVFLECVQDMDHENMFWYRQDPGLGLRLIYFSYDVKMKEKGDIPEGYSVSREKKERFSLILESASTNQTSMYLCASSGPQTGAYNQPQHFGDGTRLSIL.